These 26 T cell receptor beta chains share one sample of origin, sequenced in a study of identical twins. TCRdb redid the calling of the 5' RACE reads with MiXCR, one entry per CDR3 protein. The sample comprises about 530,000 distinct CDR3 sequences, about 22% of which are singletons, and around 0.5% rests with the top ten. Another study also made use of these data, one on yellow fever vaccine responses in identical twins.

Sequences were obtained from CD4+ T cells sorted from blood. These receptors all come from a woman younger than 30 in good health.

This clonotype has just a few counts. This chain joins TRBV20-1 and TRBJ2-3, with D possibly matching TRBD2 (6 bases). The germline V gene encodes CDR1 DFQATT and CDR2 SNEGSKA (reference sequence). V was shortened by 6 bases and J by 3 bases, with 10 bases between the two germline ends. The CDR3 totals 12 residues. DNA for the CDR3: TGCAGTGCAACGACTAGTACAGATACGCAGTATTTT. This gives the protein CSATTSTDTQYF.

This clonotype was counted a few times. The V call is TRBV27, the J call TRBJ1-6, with D tentatively TRBD1 (5 bases). The V and J ends lost 8 bases and 5 bases respectively, with 16 bases between them. Germline CDR1 is MNHEY and CDR2 is SMNVEV (reference sequence). This CDR3 contains 15 residues. CDR3 sequence (DNA): TGTGCCAGCGGCCCCCGGGACCAAGATAATTCACCCCTCCACTTT. This encodes CASGPRDQDNSPLHF.

The V and J genes are TRBV7-9 and TRBJ2-5; D might be TRBD2 (5 bases). Germline assignment: CDR1 SEHNR and CDR2 FQNEAQ (reference sequence). The CDR3 runs to 16 residues. Deletions cut 5 bases from V and 5 bases from J, with 21 bases between. The CDR3 sequence is CASSLEDSPSWETQYF. Written as DNA, the CDR3 is TGTGCCAGCAGCCTCGAGGACTCTCCTAGTTGGGAGACCCAGTACTTC.

This clonotype has more than one count but fewer than ten. The chain joins TRBV11-2 to TRBJ1-2; the D is unclear. Germline assignment: CDR1 SGHAT and CDR2 FQNNGV. V dropped 0 bases and J dropped 7 bases, with 12 bases sitting between them. The CDR3 covers 14 residues. This chain's CDR3 is CASSLDLWRSGYTF. DNA for the CDR3: TGTGCCAGCAGCTTAGATTTGTGGCGGAGTGGCTACACCTTC.

This clonotype was seen a few times. This rearrangement joins TRBV12-3 or TRBV12-4 to TRBJ2-3; perhaps TRBD2 as D (5 bases). This CDR3 region has 15 residues. With 5 bases removed from V and 2 bases from J, the gap between germline ends came to 14 bases. Here the CDR3 reads CASSPGGDFTDTQYF. CDR3 nucleotides: TGTGCCAGCAGTCCCGGAGGAGACTTCACAGATACGCAGTATTTT.

CDR3 sequence (DNA): TGTGCCAGCAGGGAGGGCAATCAGCCCCAGCATTTT. It translates to CASREGNQPQHF. V gene TRBV6-5 combines with J gene TRBJ1-5; D gene ambiguous. This CDR3 is 12 amino acids long. The ends were cut back, 6 bases at V and 2 bases at J, with 5 bases in the middle. The germline gives CDR1 MNHEY, CDR2 SVGAGI.

The rearrangement joins TRBV28 to TRBJ2-7; 9 bases match TRBD1. This CDR3 spans 16 amino acids. J was trimmed by 2 bases and V by 10 bases; bases with no gene match: 15. The germline V gene encodes CDR1 MDHEN and CDR2 SYDVKM. The DNA of the CDR3 is TGTGCCACTTTCCGCACAACCGGGACAGGGACCTACGAGCAGTACTTC. Its translation: CATFRTTGTGTYEQYF.

This clonotype was counted only a few times. The chain links TRBV7-6 to TRBJ2-7, with 8 bases lining up with TRBD2. This CDR3 spans 14 amino acids. Trimming took 0 bases from V and 3 from J; bases not matched to a gene: 1. Per the germline V gene, CDR1 is SGHVS and CDR2 is FNYEAQ. CDR3 sequence reads: CASSLASGVYEQYF. The CDR3 DNA follows: TGTGCCAGCAGCTTAGCTAGCGGGGTCTACGAGCAGTACTTC.

The chain is built from TRBV20-1 and TRBJ2-7, with 10 bases that match TRBD1. The junction had 14 bases not matched to a gene; V was cut back by 6 bases and J by 6 bases. The CDR3 sequence is 15 residues long. Germline values: CDR1 DFQATT, CDR2 SNEGSKA (reference sequence). CDR3 amino acids: CSATGQGISRCEQYF. The CDR3, as DNA: TGCAGTGCCACGGGACAGGGGATTTCAAGGTGCGAGCAGTACTTC.

CDR3 nucleotides: TGCAGTGCTAGAGACCCAGACAGGGGGCAGAGCACCGGGGAGCTGTTTTTT. Translating gives CSARDPDRGQSTGELFF. The chain uses TRBV20-1 and TRBJ2-2; 10 nucleotides align to TRBD1. V was pared by 0 bases and J by 4 bases, with 8 bases of the junction left unmatched. Looked up from germline, CDR1 is DFQATT and CDR2 is SNEGSKA (reference sequence). The CDR3 covers 17 residues.

Concerning this clonotype: The junction differs from germline at one of its ends, possibly a read error. The chain recombines TRBV12-3 or TRBV12-4 with TRBJ1-2, with a weak D call TRBD1 (6 bases). The CDR3 sequence is 13 residues long. The CDR3 DNA reads TGTGCCAGCAGTCCCCTGGGGGCTCCCTCCAAGAGCTTC. Translated, it gives CASSPLGAPSKSF.

The J gene is TRBJ2-1, the V gene TRBV3-1; 8 bases match TRBD2. The CDR3 extends over 17 amino acids. Germline CDR1 is LGHDT and CDR2 is YNNKEL (reference sequence). V shed 1 base and J 0 bases; nucleotides not matched to a gene: 5. The CDR3, as DNA: TGTGCCAGCAGCCAAGGCAAACGGGGGGGCTCCTACAATGAGCAGTTCTTC. This sequence encodes CASSQGKRGGSYNEQFF.

This clonotype was counted ten times or more. The rearrangement uses TRBV5-1 and TRBJ1-5; D ambiguous. In germline, CDR1 is SGHRS, CDR2 YFSETQ. The V and J ends lost 0 bases and 2 bases respectively, with 6 bases between them. The CDR3 consists of 14 residues. CDR3 DNA: TGCGCCAGCAGCTTGGAAGCCGGCAATCAGCCCCAGCATTTT. Amino acid sequence: CASSLEAGNQPQHF.

In regard to this clonotype: One base away lies a much larger clone, so this may be a sequencing read error. V and J are TRBV3-1 and TRBJ1-1; no clear D. Germline CDR1 LGHDT, CDR2 YNNKEL (reference sequence). The ends were cut back, 3 bases at V and 3 bases at J, with 5 bases in the middle. This CDR3 region has 12 residues. CDR3 protein: CASSQEYTEAFF. The CDR3 DNA is TGTGCCAGCAGCCAGGAGTACACTGAAGCTTTCTTT.

There are a few counts of this clonotype. V usage is TRBV2 and J usage is TRBJ1-5; no clear D gene. V shed 6 bases and J shed 4 bases, with 13 bases lying between them. Germline values: CDR1 SNHLY, CDR2 FYNNEI. The CDR3 sequence is 14 residues long. The DNA of the CDR3 is TGTGCCAGCAGATTGTCCGGTCCTAATCAGCCCCAGCATTTT. Translating it yields CASRLSGPNQPQHF.

This clonotype was picked up a small number of times. The CDR3 spells CASSPRGSRLPDTQYF. CDR3 in DNA: TGTGCCAGCAGTCCCCGGGGCTCCCGACTCCCAGATACGCAGTATTTT. This rearrangement joins TRBV12-3 or TRBV12-4 to TRBJ2-3; D may be TRBD1 or TRBD2 (5 bases each). Trimming removed 5 bases at V and 4 bases at J, with 19 bases between. The CDR3 has 16 residues.

The chain combines TRBV5-6 with TRBJ2-7, with D perhaps matching TRBD1 (6 bases). The V end was cut by 0 bases, the J end by 1 base, with 8 bases between. The CDR3 contains 14 residues. Germline V lookup: CDR1 SGHDT, CDR2 YYEEEE. For the CDR3, the DNA is TGTGCCAGCAGCTTGGTGGACAGATCCTACGAGCAGTACGTC. Translating it yields CASSLVDRSYEQYV.

CDR3 in amino acids: CASSQGTGGLQPQHF. The CDR3, as DNA: TGTGCCAGCAGCCAGGGGACAGGGGGGTTACAGCCCCAGCATTTT. The chain links TRBV3-1 to TRBJ1-5; 11 positions agree with TRBD1. Germline V gives CDR1 LGHDT, CDR2 YNNKEL (reference sequence). The CDR3 consists of 15 residues. The V gene end was trimmed by 3 bases and the J gene end by 7 bases; junction bases not matched to a gene: 5.

The chain links TRBV10-3 to TRBJ2-2, with 7 bases that match TRBD1. Germline V gene sequence: CDR1 ENHRY, CDR2 SYGVKD. After removal of 6 bases from V and 1 base from J, the junction contained 8 bases not matched to a gene. This CDR3 comprises 16 residues. CDR3 bases: TGTGCCATCAGCCAGGGACAGAGCTTGAACACCGGGGAGCTGTTTTTT. Protein sequence: CAISQGQSLNTGELFF.

The chain has TRBV11-2 and TRBJ1-6, with 7 positions matching TRBD1. V lost 1 base, J lost 3 bases, and 12 bases stayed unmatched. Germline CDR1 SGHAT, CDR2 FQNNGV. This CDR3 is 19 amino acids long. CDR3 coding DNA: TGTGCCAGCAGCTTAGGAGGGGGCGCAGCAATTAACTATAATTCACCCCTCCACTTT. It is translated as CASSLGGGAAINYNSPLHF. Full variable domain (rest looked up from reference TRBV11-2 and TRBJ1-6): EAGVAQSPRYKIIEKRQSVAFWCNPISGHATLYWYQQILGQGPKLLIQFQNNGVVDDSQLPKDRFSAERLKGVDSTLKIQPAKLEDSAVYLCASSLGGGAAINYNSPLHFGNGTRLTVT.

The chain links TRBV5-5 to TRBJ2-7; 7 bases fit TRBD1. The CDR3 contains 13 residues. CDR1 and CDR2 (germline): SGHKS, YYEKEE (reference sequence). V shed 6 bases, J shed 4 bases, and the junction held 7 bases outside the gene matches. CDR3 sequence (DNA): TGTGCCAGCATCGGACAGGCTCGGTACGAGCAGTACTTC. Translation: CASIGQARYEQYF. Supplemented by reference TRBV5-5 and TRBJ2-7, the full variable domain reads DAGVTQSPTHLIKTRGQQVTLRCSPISGHKSVSWYQQVLGQGPQFIFQYYEKEERGRGNFPDRFSARQFPNYSSELNVNALLLGDSALYLCASIGQARYEQYFGPGTRLTVT.

This clonotype was detected a few times. J is TRBJ1-1 and V is TRBV6-5; possibly TRBD1 for D (6 bases). This CDR3 is 17 amino acids long. V gave up 0 bases and J gave up 5 bases, with 19 bases separating them. Germline V gene lookup returns CDR1 MNHEY and CDR2 SVGAGI. The CDR3 DNA is TGTGCCAGCAGTTACTCATGGGCCGCAGGGGAAGGGACTGAAGCTTTCTTT. It specifies CASSYSWAAGEGTEAFF.

The J gene is TRBJ1-2, the V gene TRBV6-5; the match to TRBD1 covers 12 bases. The junction had 5 bases not matched to a gene; V was cut back by 2 bases and J by 4 bases. The CDR3 totals 16 residues. The germline gives CDR1 MNHEY, CDR2 SVGAGI. The CDR3 reads CASSYQGTGGSYGYTF. The CDR3 region has the DNA TGTGCCAGCAGTTACCAAGGGACAGGGGGCTCCTATGGCTACACCTTC.

The rearrangement joins TRBV24-1 to TRBJ2-1, with 9 bases that match TRBD2. Germline values: CDR1 KGHDR, CDR2 SFDVKD. Trimming removed 1 base from V and 4 bases from J; junction bases left unmatched: 4. The CDR3 has 16 residues. CDR3 bases: TGTGCCACCAGTGATTTTGGACTAGCGAGTTACAATGAGCAGTTCTTC. Protein sequence: CATSDFGLASYNEQFF.

This clonotype was observed a few times. The genes are TRBV6-1 and TRBJ2-4; the match to TRBD2 covers 7 bases. Germline V CDR1 and CDR2: MNHNS, SASEGT. The length of the CDR3 is 15 residues. V gave up 5 bases and J gave up 0 bases; unmatched junction bases: 4. This chain's CDR3 is CASSPGGKAKNIQYF. The CDR3 coding sequence is TGTGCCAGCAGTCCGGGGGGTAAAGCCAAAAACATTCAGTACTTC.

The V and J genes are TRBV3-1 and TRBJ2-3, with TRBD2 matching over 7 bases. This CDR3 is 15 amino acids long. V was pared by 3 bases and J by 5 bases, with 8 bases of the junction left unmatched. Per germline, CDR1 LGHDT and CDR2 YNNKEL (reference sequence). The CDR3 DNA sequence: TGTGCCAGCAGCCACAGCGGGAAGCGAGTAGATACGCAGTATTTT. Residues: CASSHSGKRVDTQYF.